The 10 T cell receptor beta chains below all came from one sample that was sequenced in a study of T-cell memory formation after mild COVID-19. TCRdb redid the calling of the 5' RACE reads with MiXCR, one entry per CDR3 protein. Of 400,000 to 450,000 distinct CDR3 sequences in the sample, approximately 18% were seen once. Material: PBMCs or a T cell subset sorted from them (not recorded which). Receptors were obtained from a man in his late teens or twenties who had mild COVID-19 (a few samples of this study predate the infection). Cell type and time point are not known.

This clonotype was seen repeatedly, ten times or more. The rearrangement joins TRBV12-3 or TRBV12-4 to TRBJ2-3; D possibly corresponds to TRBD2 (5 bases). The CDR3 contains 16 residues. Trimming pared 6 bases from V and 0 bases from J, leaving 16 bases between. The CDR3 DNA sequence: TGTGCCAGCAGCCCTGAGGGCTGGCAGAGCACAGATACGCAGTATTTT. It encodes CASSPEGWQSTDTQYF.

This clonotype turned up a few times. V gene TRBV10-2 combines with J gene TRBJ2-2, with D possibly TRBD2 on 7 matching bases. V was pared by 7 bases and J by 6 bases, with 18 bases between. The V gene's germline CDR1 is WSHSY and CDR2 SAAADI. This CDR3 contains 15 residues. The DNA of the CDR3 is TGCGCCAGCAAAGTGAAAACAGGGAGGGCCGGGGAGCTGTTTTTT. Translating it yields CASKVKTGRAGELFF.

The V call is TRBV20-1, the J call TRBJ2-7; D remains unclear. CDR3 length equals 14 residues. CDR1 is DFQATT, CDR2 SNEGSKA, per germline (reference sequence). Between the trimmed V and J ends, which lost 3 bases and 2 bases, there was a span of 14 bases. CDR3 DNA: TGCAGTGCTAGCGGGTCCCAGTCGACCTACGAGCAGTACTTC. Its protein product is CSASGSQSTYEQYF.

The rearrangement joins TRBV18 to TRBJ2-7; perhaps D is TRBD1 or TRBD2 (5 bases each). Looked up from germline, CDR1 is KGHSH and CDR2 is LQKENI. The ends were cut back, 4 bases at V and 6 bases at J, with 16 bases in the middle. CDR3 size: 14 residues. The CDR3 nucleotides are TGTGCCAGCTCACAAACCGGGACGGCGGGCGAGCAGTACTTC. It codes for CASSQTGTAGEQYF.

This clonotype was found a few times. This chain links TRBV11-2 with TRBJ2-1; 9 nucleotides match TRBD1. This CDR3 comprises 15 residues. J was trimmed by 6 bases and V by 2 bases; bases with no gene match: 5. Germline-derived CDR1 and CDR2 are SGHAT and FQNNGV. CDR3 nucleotide sequence: TGTGCCAGCAGCTTATGGGACAGGGAAGGCAATGAGCAGTTCTTC. Translated, it gives CASSLWDREGNEQFF.

Only a few counts were recorded for this clonotype. The V gene is TRBV20-1, the J gene TRBJ1-1; D remains ambiguous. Germline V gene data show CDR1 as DFQATT and CDR2 as SNEGSKA (reference sequence). V was pared by 2 bases and J by 4 bases, with 14 bases between. The CDR3 spans 14 residues. In DNA form, the CDR3 reads TGCAGTGCTAGAAGGGATCCCTCCTCCACTGAAGCTTTCTTT. It is translated as CSARRDPSSTEAFF.

The table lists this clonotype with a few counts. The rearrangement links TRBV4-1 to TRBJ2-1; 14 bases line up with TRBD2. CDR1 and CDR2 from the germline V gene are MGHRA and YSYEKL. The CDR3 sequence is 19 residues long. V trimming: 4 bases; J trimming: 0 bases; junction bases outside the gene matches: 8. The CDR3 loop is CASSPSGLAGASSYNEQFF. The CDR3 DNA sequence: TGCGCCAGCAGCCCATCGGGACTAGCGGGGGCGAGCTCCTACAATGAGCAGTTCTTC.

This sequence joins TRBV2 and TRBJ2-5, with TRBD1 matching over 8 bases. The germline CDR1 and CDR2 sequences are SNHLY and FYNNEI. The CDR3 contains 15 residues. The trim removed 3 bases at V and 2 bases at J, leaving 5 bases unmatched. The CDR3 here is CASSDSWTGQETQYF. Written as DNA, the CDR3 is TGTGCCAGCAGTGATTCTTGGACAGGGCAAGAGACCCAGTACTTC.

This clonotype was counted a few times. CDR3 nucleotides: TGTGCCACCAGCAGAGATTGGGGACAAAGCGAGCAGTACGTC. Its translation is CATSRDWGQSEQYV. This sequence joins TRBV15 and TRBJ2-7; possibly TRBD1 for D (6 bases). The CDR3 totals 14 residues. The V gene lost 0 bases and the J gene lost 6 bases, with 12 bases spanning the gap. Germline V gene sequence: CDR1 LNHNV, CDR2 YYDKDF (reference sequence).

The chain has TRBV2 and TRBJ2-3, with TRBD1 identical over 9 bases. Germline-derived CDR1 and CDR2 are SNHLY and FYNNEI. V trimming: 0 bases; J trimming: 6 bases; junction bases outside the gene matches: 13. The CDR3 is 18 residues long. CDR3 nucleotides: TGTGCCAGCAGTGAAGCCAGGACCACGGGACAGGGCCCCGATACGCAGTATTTT. It specifies CASSEARTTGQGPDTQYF.